This T cell receptor beta chain was profiled in a study of PD-1 blockade in classical Hodgkin lymphoma. The wider study: Patients had nivolumab dosed at 3 mg/kg, delivered intravenously every 2 weeks.

Study-wide results and limits: Initiation of nivolumab under 1 year after ASCT led to exclusion of patients.

With no exception, relapse followed autologous stem cell transplantation in all patients, and brentuximab vedotin exposure varied. The data were produced by immunoSEQ multiplex PCR, yet TCRdb's version contains in-frame clones alone and is incomplete. The profile shows fewer than 90,000 clones, 90% to 95% of them singletons. V gave up 4 bases and J gave up 4 bases, with 14 bases separating them. From germline, CDR1 is MGHDK and CDR2 SYGVNS. The CDR3 covers 14 residues. This clone was seen only a few times. Antigen specificity is unknown. The J gene is TRBJ2-7, the V gene TRBV25-1, with D maybe TRBD1 (7 bases). Sequenced material: peripheral blood mononuclear cells (PBMCs), taken at baseline. This receptor was identified in a human donor with classical Hodgkin lymphoma. DNA of the CDR3: TGTGCCAGCAGTGCCGGGGGACAGTTATACGAGCAGTACTTC. Its protein product is CASSAGGQLYEQYF.